Listed here are 9 T cell receptor beta chains from one sample, sequenced in a study of blood T cell repertoires in COVID-19. TCRdb's copy holds only in-frame clones and misses some; the assay was immunoSEQ multiplex PCR. The sample shows fewer than 250,000 clones, around 80% of them seen only once. Source material: peripheral blood. These TCRs come from a woman older than 75 with COVID-19, enrolled during active disease.

V usage is TRBV28 and J usage is TRBJ1-6; D gene ambiguous. Germline V lookup: CDR1 MDHEN, CDR2 SYDVKM. CDR3 size: 14 residues. V was shortened by 2 bases and J by 8 bases, with 10 bases between the two germline ends. In nucleotides, the CDR3 is TGTGCCAGCAGTTTAGGAGGGAATGATTCACCCCTCCACTTT. This translates into CASSLGGNDSPLHF.

In DNA form, the CDR3 reads TGTGCCAGCAGCCTACAGCCGGATTATAATTCACCCCTCCACTTT. Protein product: CASSLQPDYNSPLHF. The genes are TRBV6-5 and TRBJ1-6; D gene uncertain. Per the germline V gene, CDR1 is MNHEY and CDR2 is SVGAGI. With 6 bases removed from V and 4 bases from J, the gap between germline ends came to 13 bases. CDR3 size: 15 residues.

The chain links TRBV2 to TRBJ2-2, with D possibly TRBD1 on 6 matching bases. CDR1 and CDR2 (germline): SNHLY, FYNNEI. V was pared by 6 bases and J by 2 bases, with 7 bases between. This CDR3 is 13 amino acids long. CDR3 sequence: CASRGQNTGELFF. The CDR3 region has the DNA TGTGCCAGCAGGGGACAAAACACCGGGGAGCTGTTTTTT. The full variable domain, with the rest looked up from reference TRBV2 and TRBJ2-2, is EPEVTQTPSHQVTQMGQEVILRCVPISNHLYFYWYRQILGQKVEFLVSFYNNEISEKSEIFDDQFSVERPDGSNFTLKIRSTKLEDSAMYFCASRGQNTGELFFGEGSRLTVL.

The V gene is TRBV6-5, the J gene TRBJ2-7; D is perhaps TRBD1 (6 bases). Trimming took off 4 bases at V and 0 bases at J, with 10 bases between the two ends. The CDR3 contains 14 residues. The V gene's germline CDR1 is MNHEY and CDR2 SVGAGI. DNA of the CDR3: TGTGCCAGCAGTTCCCGGACAGACTCCTACGAGCAGTACGTC. Translation gives CASSSRTDSYEQYV.

V and J are TRBV20-1 and TRBJ1-2; 7 bases are a match to TRBD1. This CDR3 is 13 amino acids long. The ends lost 3 bases at V and 9 bases at J; junction bases unmatched: 10. The germline V gene encodes CDR1 DFQATT and CDR2 SNEGSKA (reference sequence). CDR3 amino acids: CSASDDRAESYTF. The CDR3 nucleotides read TGCAGTGCTAGTGACGACAGGGCTGAAAGCTACACCTTC.

This clone is a singleton in its sample. The chain employs TRBV7-2 and TRBJ1-1; D gene ambiguous. Trimming removed 2 bases at V and 0 bases at J, with 10 bases between. Germline-derived CDR1 and CDR2 are SGHTA and FQGNSA. This CDR3 region has 15 residues. The CDR3: CASSLITTMNTEAFF. The CDR3 DNA sequence: TGTGCCAGCAGCTTAATAACAACTATGAACACTGAAGCTTTCTTT.

The rearrangement joins TRBV2 to TRBJ1-5, with D unresolved. Germline V gene data show CDR1 as SNHLY and CDR2 as FYNNEI. Trimming removed 8 bases at V and 12 bases at J, with 20 bases between. The CDR3 extends over 13 amino acids. The CDR3 reads CASRREVRECQHF. The CDR3 DNA follows: TGTGCCAGCCGAAGGGAGGTGAGAGAGTGCCAGCATTTT.

J is TRBJ2-1 and V is TRBV5-1, with unresolved D. CDR1 SGHRS and CDR2 YFSETQ come from the germline V gene. V dropped 0 bases and J dropped 8 bases, with 6 bases sitting between them. There are 12 residues in the CDR3. The DNA for the CDR3 is TGCGCCAGCAGCTTGGCCTATGATGAGCAGTTCTTC. It specifies CASSLAYDEQFF.

V is TRBV6-5 and J is TRBJ1-2; 8 bases match TRBD1. CDR3 size: 15 residues. The germline V gene encodes CDR1 MNHEY and CDR2 SVGAGI. V was pared by 5 bases and J by 2 bases, with 7 bases of the junction left unmatched. CDR3 coding DNA: TGTGCCAGCAGTACCCCTGGACAGGGCAACTATGGCTACACCTTC. Its protein product is CASSTPGQGNYGYTF.